This T cell receptor (beta chain) comes out of a study of T cells in Graves' hyperthyroidism and ophthalmopathy. RNA transcripts served as the template for amplifying TCR beta CDR3 regions. Researchers ran a first-round RT-PCR on the TCR CDR3 using the HTBI primer set. In TCRdb, the multiplex PCR reads were re-called with MiXCR into one record per CDR3 protein. The data contain about 620,000 distinct CDR3 sequences, roughly 16% of them seen just once; the ten biggest clones take up around 4%. About 9.4 ml fresh peripheral blood yielded the PBMCs. The table lists this clonotype with a few counts. Its antigen is as yet unknown. The CDR3 is made up of 14 amino acids. Germline V gene data show CDR1 as DFQATT and CDR2 as SNEGSKA (reference sequence). V lost 0 bases and J lost 10; bases outside the gene matches: 9. Study-level points and caveats: Most thyroid clonotypes that were expanded above 0.001 also turned up in blood. A 13 V-J signature model discriminated ophthalmopathy versus stable hyperthyroidism.

V gene TRBV20-1 combines with J gene TRBJ1-1, with 9 bases matching TRBD1. The sequence came from a woman between 25 and 40 years old with Graves' hyperthyroidism. Sequenced sample: blood. CDR3 loop: CSARDRTGESRAFF. For the CDR3, the DNA is TGCAGTGCTAGAGACCGGACAGGGGAAAGTCGAGCTTTCTTT.